This T cell receptor (beta chain) comes out of a study of T cell responses to AZD1222 COVID-19 vaccine. The method was immunoSEQ multiplex PCR; TCRdb's version includes in-frame clones alone and lacks a portion of them. The sample holds around 180,000 clones, 75% to 90% seen once. About this clone: Its antigen is currently unknown.

Broader study findings: Spike as a whole was targeted by vaccine-associated CD4 TCRs, dominant at 160-218 and 743-854.

The TCR comes from an adult in good health. This material consisted of peripheral blood, taken on day 0 of AZD1222 vaccination.

The CDR3 loop reads CASSWDSSYEQYF. As DNA, the CDR3 is TGTGCCAGCAGCTGGGACAGCAGCTACGAGCAGTACTTC. J is TRBJ2-7 and V is TRBV6-2 or TRBV6-3; 7 nucleotides line up with TRBD1. Germline V gives CDR1 MNHEY, CDR2 SVGEGT. The CDR3 loop spans 13 amino acids. J was trimmed by 3 bases and V by 6 bases; bases with no gene match: 5.